This entry concerns a single T cell receptor (beta chain). Its antigen is as yet unknown. From germline, CDR1 is GTSNPN and CDR2 SVGIG (reference sequence). The CDR3 runs to 14 residues. The V and J ends lost 0 bases and 2 bases respectively, with 11 bases between them. Amplification targeted TCR beta CDR3 regions from RNA transcripts. First-round RT-PCR targeting the TCR CDR3 was performed with the HTBI primer set. Via MiXCR, TCRdb re-called the multiplex PCR reads, giving one row per CDR3 protein. The sample has 490,000 or so distinct CDR3 sequences, less than 25% seen once. These data are taken from a study of T cells in Graves' hyperthyroidism and ophthalmopathy. Findings and caveats of the study: Peripheral blood also featured most of the thyroid clonotypes expanded above 0.001.

The chain employs TRBV30 and TRBJ2-7; D not certain. The clonotype originates from a woman in her 70s with Graves' ophthalmopathy. The specimen was blood. The CDR3 coding sequence is TGTGCCTGGAGTGTAAAAGCCCCGGCCTACGAGCAGTACTTC. This sequence encodes CAWSVKAPAYEQYF.